The 10 T cell receptor beta chains below come from one sample, sequenced in a study of radiotherapy plus CTLA-4 blockade in lung cancer. TCRdb keeps only in-frame clones here, not all; method: immunoSEQ multiplex PCR. This sample yields around 90,000 clones, of which 83% are seen a single time; 0.65% to 0.9% belongs to the top ten. The sequenced sample was peripheral blood, obtained from a patient treated with radiotherapy plus ipilimumab. These receptors all come from a human donor with non-small cell lung cancer who had stable disease on radiotherapy plus ipilimumab.

This chain links TRBV9 with TRBJ1-5; D is perhaps TRBD1 (5 bases). Germline-derived CDR1 and CDR2 are SGDLS and YYNGEE. V shed 7 bases and J shed 4 bases, with 15 bases lying between them. There are 14 residues in the CDR3. CDR3 nucleotides: TGTGCCAGCGGATGGGGGGAACTAAATCAGCCCCAGCATTTT. This sequence encodes CASGWGELNQPQHF.

The V and J genes are TRBV9 and TRBJ2-2; D is ambiguous. V lost 4 bases, J lost 6 bases, and 10 bases lay in between. The CDR3 is 13 amino acids. Germline CDR1 and CDR2: SGDLS and YYNGEE. Here the CDR3 DNA reads TGTGCCAGCAGCCCAAGAATCCCCGGGGAGCTGTTTTTT. This encodes CASSPRIPGELFF. The full variable domain, with the rest looked up from reference TRBV9 and TRBJ2-2, is DSGVTQTPKHLITATGQRVTLRCSPRSGDLSVYWYQQSLDQGLQFLIQYYNGEERAKGNILERFSAQQFPDLHSELNLSSLELGDSALYFCASSPRIPGELFFGEGSRLTVL.

The rearrangement links TRBV6-1 to TRBJ2-1; 8 nucleotides agree with TRBD2. Germline CDR1 reads MNHNS; CDR2 reads SASEGT. V lost 4 bases to trimming and J lost 2 bases; unmatched junction nucleotides: 7. The CDR3 sequence is 16 residues long. CDR3 in DNA: TGTGCCAGCAGTGTTCTAGCGGGTGTGACCTACAATGAGCAGTTCTTC. It codes for CASSVLAGVTYNEQFF.

The chain combines TRBV13 with TRBJ2-7; 9 bases map to TRBD1. J was trimmed by 0 bases and V by 6 bases; bases with no gene match: 6. The germline CDR1 and CDR2 sequences are PRHDT and FYEKMQ (reference sequence). The CDR3 covers 15 residues. The CDR3 bases are TGTGCCAGCAGTTCCGGACAGGGGCCCTCCTACGAGCAGTACTTC. This sequence encodes CASSSGQGPSYEQYF. Drawing the rest from reference TRBV13 and TRBJ2-7, the complete variable domain is AAGVIQSPRHLIKEKRETATLKCYPIPRHDTVYWYQQGPGQDPQFLISFYEKMQSDKGSIPDRFSAQQFSDYHSELNMSSLELGDSALYFCASSSGQGPSYEQYFGPGTRLTVT.

This chain links TRBV29-1 with TRBJ1-1; 10 bases agree with TRBD1. Unmatched junction bases numbered 6, after V lost 2 bases and J lost 6 bases. CDR3 size: 14 residues. Germline V CDR1 and CDR2: SQVTM, ANQGSEA. The chain's CDR3 is CSVEMIDRGPEAFF. CDR3 coding DNA: TGCAGCGTTGAAATGATCGACAGGGGGCCTGAAGCTTTCTTT.

In this sample, this clone turned up once. CDR3 bases: TGTGCCAGCAGCCCCACCGGGACAGGATCCTACGAGCAGTACTTC. It specifies CASSPTGTGSYEQYF. The rearrangement uses TRBV11-2 and TRBJ2-7; TRBD1 matches 8 bases. CDR1 is SGHAT and CDR2 is FQNNGV in the germline V gene. Germline trimming cut 5 bases from V and 1 base from J; bases unmatched to any gene: 7. The CDR3 covers 15 residues.

This clone occurred a few times. The rearrangement joins TRBV19 to TRBJ2-1; possible D gene TRBD1, 5 bases. This CDR3 spans 13 amino acids. V dropped 4 bases and J dropped 10 bases, with 14 bases sitting between them. The germline CDR1 and CDR2 sequences are LNHDA and SQIVND (reference sequence). CDR3 region: CASSTSRAREQFF. CDR3 bases: TGTGCCAGTAGTACGTCCAGGGCTAGAGAGCAGTTCTTC.

This sequence joins TRBV30 and TRBJ1-3; D unresolved. The CDR3 is made up of 14 amino acids. Looked up from germline, CDR1 is GTSNPN and CDR2 is SVGIG (reference sequence). V dropped 0 bases and J dropped 2 bases, with 8 bases sitting between them. This CDR3 reads CAWSVPGAGNTIYF. The CDR3 nucleotides read TGTGCCTGGAGTGTACCTGGGGCTGGAAACACCATATATTTT.

The V call is TRBV19, the J call TRBJ1-1, with D possibly TRBD1 on 5 matching bases. Germline lookup yields CDR1 LNHDA and CDR2 SQIVND (reference sequence). V was cut by 3 bases and J by 4 bases, with 12 bases left in between. There are 14 residues in the CDR3. The CDR3 region has the DNA TGTGCCAGTAGTATGGTCGGGGGAAGCACTGAAGCTTTCTTT. Protein sequence: CASSMVGGSTEAFF. The full variable domain, rest sourced from reference TRBV19 and TRBJ1-1, is DGGITQSPKYLFRKEGQNVTLSCEQNLNHDAMYWYRQDPGQGLRLIYYSQIVNDFQKGDIAEGYSVSREKKESFPLTVTSAQKNPTAFYLCASSMVGGSTEAFFGQGTRLTVV.

This chain joins TRBV2 and TRBJ1-1; the D is unclear. The CDR3 has 14 amino acids. The ends were cut back, 7 bases at V and 1 base at J, with 13 bases in the middle. Germline loops: CDR1 SNHLY, CDR2 FYNNEI. The CDR3 nucleotides read TGTGCCAGCACGGGGTTGCTGGCGAACACTGAAGCTTTCTTT. Residues: CASTGLLANTEAFF.